A selection of T cell receptor beta chains follows, all from one sample in a study of cytomegalovirus exposure and HLA in healthy donors. TCRdb's table, derived via immunoSEQ multiplex PCR, lists solely in-frame clones and lacks some. The sample comprises approximately 140,000 clones, just under 65% of which are singletons, and about 7.1% rests with the top ten. The sample consisted of PBMCs. Receptors originate from a woman aged 60-70 years in good health and CMV-seropositive. The CDR3 runs from the conserved cysteine through the conserved F or W. Each record gives: V gene, J gene, D gene, clone size, CDR3 DNA, CDR3 protein. A D gene is named only where the DNA matches it firmly. Clone size is given for some rows only: seen once, a few or many times, or a class if the clone is expanded.

>TRBV30|TRBJ2-7|NA|NA
TGTGCCTGGGGGATGACAGCTTACGAGCAGTACTTC
CAWGMTAYEQYF
>TRBV7-6|TRBJ2-2|TRBD1|NA
TGTGCCAGCAGCTTCGTGACAGGGGTTACCGGGGAGCTGTTTTTT
CASSFVTGVTGELFF
>TRBV7-9|TRBJ1-1|TRBD1|NA
TGTGCCAGCAGCCTTGGACAGGGGGCAATTGACACTGAAGCTTTCTTT
CASSLGQGAIDTEAFF
>TRBV7-2|TRBJ2-3|NA|NA
TGTGCCAGCAGCTCCGGGTCCTACCACAGCACAGATACGCAGTATTTT
CASSSGSYHSTDTQYF
>TRBV4-2|TRBJ2-3|NA|few
TGTGCCAGCAGCCAAGAGGGTAGCGGCGCCGGGGATACGCAGTATTTT
CASSQEGSGAGDTQYF
>TRBV28|TRBJ2-7|NA|NA
TGTGCCAGCAGTTCACCAACTCGGTTCTCAGGCGCCTACGAGCAGTACTTC
CASSSPTRFSGAYEQYF
>TRBV5-6|TRBJ1-2|NA|NA
TGTGCCAGCAACCCGACAGGCTCATACTATGGCTACACCTTC
CASNPTGSYYGYTF
>TRBV10-3|TRBJ2-5|TRBD2|few
TGTGCCATTTTAGCGGGAGAGACCCAGTACTTC
CAILAGETQYF
>TRBV18|TRBJ2-7|NA|NA
TGTGCCAGCTCACCAGGAGGCTACGAGCAGTACTTC
CASSPGGYEQYF
>TRBV9|TRBJ2-7|TRBD2|NA
TGTGCCAGCAGCGCCTCTAGCGGGACGTCGCGCGAGCAGTACTTC
CASSASSGTSREQYF
>TRBV6-6|TRBJ2-3|TRBD1|NA
TGTGCCAGCAGTCGAACAACAGGGGAATTCACAGATACGCAGTATTTT
CASSRTTGEFTDTQYF
>TRBV2|TRBJ1-5|NA|NA
TGTGCCAGCAAAAGGGACAATAGCAATCAGCCCCAGCATTTT
CASKRDNSNQPQHF
>TRBV9|TRBJ1-1|NA|NA
TGTGCCAGCAGCGTAGAACAGCTCTCGAACACTGAAGCTTTCTTT
CASSVEQLSNTEAFF
>TRBV10-2|TRBJ1-2|NA|NA
TGCGCCAGCAGTGAACACGAGGGAAGTGGCTACACCTTC
CASSEHEGSGYTF
>TRBV11-1|TRBJ2-7|TRBD1|NA
TGTGCCAGCAGCTTAGGGGGACAGGAGTACTTC
CASSLGGQEYF
>TRBV10-3|TRBJ1-4|NA|NA
TGTGCCATCAGTGAGTCCGGCAGGGCCAACTCGGGTAATGAAAAACTGTTTTTT
CAISESGRANSGNEKLFF
>TRBV7-9|TRBJ1-4|NA|NA
TGTGCCAGCAGAACCACCAGGGTAACTAATGAAAAACTGTTTTTT
CASRTTRVTNEKLFF